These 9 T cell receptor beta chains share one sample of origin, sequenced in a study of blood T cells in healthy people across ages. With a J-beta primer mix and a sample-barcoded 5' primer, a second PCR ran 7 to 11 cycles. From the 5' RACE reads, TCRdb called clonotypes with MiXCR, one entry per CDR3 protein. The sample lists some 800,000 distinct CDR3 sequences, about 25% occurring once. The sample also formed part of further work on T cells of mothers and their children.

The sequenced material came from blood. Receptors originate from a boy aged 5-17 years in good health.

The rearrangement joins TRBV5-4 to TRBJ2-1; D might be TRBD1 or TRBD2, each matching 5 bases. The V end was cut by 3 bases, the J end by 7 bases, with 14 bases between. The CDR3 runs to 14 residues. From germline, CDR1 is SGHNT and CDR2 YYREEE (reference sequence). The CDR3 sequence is CASSSVWGLNEQFF. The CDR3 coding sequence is TGTGCCAGCAGCTCGGTTTGGGGGTTGAATGAGCAGTTCTTC. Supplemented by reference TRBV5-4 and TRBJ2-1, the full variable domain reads ETGVTQSPTHLIKTRGQQVTLRCSSQSGHNTVSWYQQALGQGPQFIFQYYREEENGRGNFPPRFSGLQFPNYSSELNVNALELDDSALYLCASSSVWGLNEQFFGPGTRLTVL.

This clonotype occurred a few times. The CDR3 DNA sequence: TGTGCCAGCAGCCCGTACCCACAGCGGGAGTATCCAGATACGCAGTATTTT. Translated, it gives CASSPYPQREYPDTQYF. V usage is TRBV11-2 and J usage is TRBJ2-3, with 8 nucleotides matching TRBD2. J was trimmed by 4 bases and V by 5 bases; bases with no gene match: 14. The CDR3 contains 17 residues. Germline V gene lookup returns CDR1 SGHAT and CDR2 FQNNGV.

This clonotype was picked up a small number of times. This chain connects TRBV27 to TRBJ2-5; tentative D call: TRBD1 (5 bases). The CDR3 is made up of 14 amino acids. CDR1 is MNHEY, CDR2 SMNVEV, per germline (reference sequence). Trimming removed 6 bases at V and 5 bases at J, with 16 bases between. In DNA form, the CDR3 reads TGTGCCAGCAGGACCAGGGTGATGGGTGAGACCCAGTACTTC. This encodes CASRTRVMGETQYF.

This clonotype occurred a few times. The CDR3, as DNA: TGTGCCAGCTTGGACAGGACCTATAATTCACCCCTCCACTTT. The encoded protein is CASLDRTYNSPLHF. The chain couples TRBV6-2 or TRBV6-3 to TRBJ1-6, with 7 bases identical to TRBD1. Germline V gives CDR1 MNHEY, CDR2 SVGEGT. The junction had 3 bases not matched to a gene; V was cut back by 8 bases and J by 2 bases. This CDR3 is built from 14 residues.

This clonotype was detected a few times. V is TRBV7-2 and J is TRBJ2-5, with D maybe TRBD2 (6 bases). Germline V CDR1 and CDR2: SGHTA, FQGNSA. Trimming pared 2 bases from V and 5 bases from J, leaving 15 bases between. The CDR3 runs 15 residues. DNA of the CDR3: TGTGCCAGCAGCTTACGGTGGGGGAGGAGGGAGACCCAGTACTTC. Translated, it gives CASSLRWGRRETQYF.

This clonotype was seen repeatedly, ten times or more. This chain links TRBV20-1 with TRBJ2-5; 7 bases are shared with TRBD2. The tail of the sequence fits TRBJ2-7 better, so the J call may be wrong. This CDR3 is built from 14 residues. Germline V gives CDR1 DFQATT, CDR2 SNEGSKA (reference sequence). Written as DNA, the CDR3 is TGCAGTGCTAGATGGCGGGGGACCACCTACGAGCAGTACTTC. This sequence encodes CSARWRGTTYEQYF.

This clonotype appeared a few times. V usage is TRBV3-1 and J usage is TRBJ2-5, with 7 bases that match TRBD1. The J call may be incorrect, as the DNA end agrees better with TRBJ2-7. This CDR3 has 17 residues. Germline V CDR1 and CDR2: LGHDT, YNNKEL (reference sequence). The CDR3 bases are TGTGCCAGCAGCCAAGATGTCACCGGGACAGCTACCTACGAGCAGTACTTC. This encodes CASSQDVTGTATYEQYF.

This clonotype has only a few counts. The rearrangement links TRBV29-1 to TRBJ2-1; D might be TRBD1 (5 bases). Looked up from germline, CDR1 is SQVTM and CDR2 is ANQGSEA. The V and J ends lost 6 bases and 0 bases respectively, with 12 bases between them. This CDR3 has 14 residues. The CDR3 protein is CSVGARSSYNEQFF. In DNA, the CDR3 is TGCAGCGTAGGGGCTAGGAGCTCCTACAATGAGCAGTTCTTC.

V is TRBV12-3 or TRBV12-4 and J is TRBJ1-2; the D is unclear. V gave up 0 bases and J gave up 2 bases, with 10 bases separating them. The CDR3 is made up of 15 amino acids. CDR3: CASSLAALPNYGYTF. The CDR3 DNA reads TGTGCCAGCAGTTTAGCCGCACTTCCAAACTATGGCTACACCTTC.